This is a list of T cell receptor beta chains from one sample in a study of cytomegalovirus exposure and HLA in healthy donors. This table comes from immunoSEQ multiplex PCR, and its TCRdb copy is limited to in-frame clones, with some not included. The table has about 220,000 clones, roughly 75% seen once. The sequenced material came from PBMCs. The receptors derive from a woman younger than 45 in good health and CMV-seronegative. CDR3s include the opening cysteine and the closing phenylalanine or tryptophan. D genes are given only for firm matches. Size values are once, few and many counts, or a class for expanded clones, and some rows have none.

j_call: TRBJ1-5
v_call: TRBV27
cdr3_length: 16
clone_size: few
d_call: TRBD1
cdr3_nt: TGTGCCAGCAGTTTATCGTCCCAGGGGGGCAATCAGCCCCAGCATTTT
cdr3_aa: CASSLSSQGGNQPQHF

j_call: TRBJ1-1
v_call: TRBV29-1
cdr3_length: 13
clone_size: .
d_call: .
cdr3_nt: TGCAGCGTTACAGGGTCCTTGAACACTGAAGCTTTCTTT
cdr3_aa: CSVTGSLNTEAFF

j_call: TRBJ1-4
v_call: TRBV19
cdr3_length: 15
clone_size: .
d_call: TRBD1
cdr3_nt: TGTGCCAGTAGTACCCGACAGGGAACTAATGAAAAACTGTTTTTT
cdr3_aa: CASSTRQGTNEKLFF

j_call: TRBJ2-2
v_call: TRBV5-4
cdr3_length: 15
clone_size: .
d_call: .
cdr3_nt: TGTGCCAGCAGTCGTGCAGGGGTGGGCACCGGGGAGCTGTTTTTT
cdr3_aa: CASSRAGVGTGELFF

j_call: TRBJ2-1
v_call: TRBV6-5
cdr3_length: 13
clone_size: .
d_call: TRBD2
cdr3_nt: TGTGCCAGCACTCGCGGGGGGATGAATGAGCAGTTCTTC
cdr3_aa: CASTRGGMNEQFF

j_call: TRBJ2-2
v_call: TRBV5-1
cdr3_length: 17
clone_size: .
d_call: .
cdr3_nt: TGCGCCAACAGCTTGCCCTTTGGGGGGAATTTCACCGGGGAGCTGTTTTTT
cdr3_aa: CANSLPFGGNFTGELFF

j_call: TRBJ1-1
v_call: TRBV5-1
cdr3_length: 13
clone_size: .
d_call: .
cdr3_nt: TGCGCCAGCAGCACGACAGCGAACACTGAAGCTTTCTTT
cdr3_aa: CASSTTANTEAFF

j_call: TRBJ1-1
v_call: TRBV5-8
cdr3_length: 16
clone_size: .
d_call: TRBD1
cdr3_nt: TGTGCCAGCAGCTGGGGGACAGCTAGTGATGGGACTGAAGCTTTCTTT
cdr3_aa: CASSWGTASDGTEAFF

j_call: TRBJ2-2
v_call: TRBV7-8
cdr3_length: 14
clone_size: .
d_call: TRBD1
cdr3_nt: TGTGCCAGCAGCTTCGGACAGGGAATCGGGGAGCTGTTTTTT
cdr3_aa: CASSFGQGIGELFF

j_call: TRBJ1-1
v_call: TRBV12-5
cdr3_length: 14
clone_size: few
d_call: .
cdr3_nt: TGTGCTAGTGGTTTAAAGGCGGATAACACTGAAGCTTTCTTT
cdr3_aa: CASGLKADNTEAFF

j_call: TRBJ1-6
v_call: TRBV9
cdr3_length: 15
clone_size: few
d_call: .
cdr3_nt: TGTGCCAGCAGCGTAGGGGGCAGACAAGCTTCACCCCTCCACTTT
cdr3_aa: CASSVGGRQASPLHF

j_call: TRBJ1-2
v_call: TRBV4-2
cdr3_length: 15
clone_size: .
d_call: .
cdr3_nt: TGTGCCAGCAGCCAAGAAACCCCAGGGTATGACGGCTACACCTTC
cdr3_aa: CASSQETPGYDGYTF

j_call: TRBJ1-1
v_call: TRBV9
cdr3_length: 15
clone_size: once
d_call: TRBD1
cdr3_nt: TGTGCCAGCAGCTTCCAGGGGGACCCGAACACTGAAGCTTTCTTT
cdr3_aa: CASSFQGDPNTEAFF

j_call: TRBJ1-5
v_call: TRBV2
cdr3_length: 16
clone_size: .
d_call: .
cdr3_nt: TGTGCCAGCACCTCCCCGGCAGGGAGGGGCAATCAGCCCCAGCATTTT
cdr3_aa: CASTSPAGRGNQPQHF

j_call: TRBJ1-6
v_call: TRBV27
cdr3_length: 18
clone_size: .
d_call: TRBD1
cdr3_nt: TGTGCCAGCAGTTTAAAGGTAACCCCTGGGACAGGGAATTCACCCCTCCACTTT
cdr3_aa: CASSLKVTPGTGNSPLHF